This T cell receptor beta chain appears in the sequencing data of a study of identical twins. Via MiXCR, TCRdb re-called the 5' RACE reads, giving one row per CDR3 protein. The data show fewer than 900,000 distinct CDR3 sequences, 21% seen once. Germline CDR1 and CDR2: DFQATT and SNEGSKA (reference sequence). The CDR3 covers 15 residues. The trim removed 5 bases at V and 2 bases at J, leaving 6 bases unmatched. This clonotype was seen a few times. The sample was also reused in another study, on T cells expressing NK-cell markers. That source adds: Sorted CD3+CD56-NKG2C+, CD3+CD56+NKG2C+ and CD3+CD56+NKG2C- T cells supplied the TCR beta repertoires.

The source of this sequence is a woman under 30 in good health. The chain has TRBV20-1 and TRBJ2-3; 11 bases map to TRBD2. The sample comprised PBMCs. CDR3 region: CSAELAGGTTDTQYF. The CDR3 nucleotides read TGCAGTGCTGAGCTAGCGGGGGGAACCACAGATACGCAGTATTTT.